The clone carrying this T cell receptor beta chain occurred many times. The sample belongs to a study of T cells in Graves' hyperthyroidism and ophthalmopathy. Amplification yielded TCR beta CDR3 regions, with RNA transcripts as the source. Carried out on the TCR CDR3, a first-round RT-PCR used the HTBI primer set. TCRdb re-called the multiplex PCR reads with MiXCR, one entry per CDR3 protein. The repertoire includes fewer than 400,000 distinct CDR3 sequences, around a quarter of them detected once, and roughly 70% sits in the top ten. Sequencing was performed on blood. The source of this sequence is a middle-aged man with Graves' hyperthyroidism.

In DNA, the CDR3 is TGTGCCAGCAGTCCGCCGGGAGCTACGCAGTATTTT. Its protein product is CASSPPGATQYF. J is TRBJ2-3 and V is TRBV28; the D gene is possibly TRBD2 (6 bases). V dropped 5 bases and J dropped 8 bases, with 11 bases sitting between them. The CDR3 loop spans 12 amino acids. Per germline, CDR1 MDHEN and CDR2 SYDVKM. Using reference TRBV28 and TRBJ2-3 for the parts outside the CDR3, the full variable domain is DVKVTQSSRYLVKRTGEKVFLECVQDMDHENMFWYRQDPGLGLRLIYFSYDVKMKEKGDIPEGYSVSREKKERFSLILESASTNQTSMYLCASSPPGATQYFGPGTRLTVL.